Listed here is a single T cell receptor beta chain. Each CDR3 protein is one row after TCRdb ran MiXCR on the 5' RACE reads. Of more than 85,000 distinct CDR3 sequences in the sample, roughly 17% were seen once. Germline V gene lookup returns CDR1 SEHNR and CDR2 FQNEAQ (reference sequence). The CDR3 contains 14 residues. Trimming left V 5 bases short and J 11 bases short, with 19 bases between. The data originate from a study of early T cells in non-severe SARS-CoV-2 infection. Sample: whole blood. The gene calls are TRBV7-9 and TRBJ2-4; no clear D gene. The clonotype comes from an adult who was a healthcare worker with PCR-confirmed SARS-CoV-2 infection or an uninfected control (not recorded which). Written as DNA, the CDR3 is TGTGCCAGCAGCCTATCCGACGCCAAGAGAGTTCAGTACTTC. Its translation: CASSLSDAKRVQYF.